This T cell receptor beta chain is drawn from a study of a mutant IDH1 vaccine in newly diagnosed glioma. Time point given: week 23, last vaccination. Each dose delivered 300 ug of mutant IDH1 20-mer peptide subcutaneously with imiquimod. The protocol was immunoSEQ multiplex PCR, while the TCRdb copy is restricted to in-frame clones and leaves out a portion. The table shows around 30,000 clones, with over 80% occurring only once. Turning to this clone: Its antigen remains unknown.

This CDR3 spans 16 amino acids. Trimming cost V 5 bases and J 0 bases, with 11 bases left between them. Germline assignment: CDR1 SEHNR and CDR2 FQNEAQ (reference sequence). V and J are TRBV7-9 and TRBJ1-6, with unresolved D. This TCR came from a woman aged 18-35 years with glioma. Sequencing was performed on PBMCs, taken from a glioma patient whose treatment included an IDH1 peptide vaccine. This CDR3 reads CASSPRGSSYNSPLHF. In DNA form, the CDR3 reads TGTGCCAGCAGCCCCCGGGGAAGCTCCTATAATTCACCCCTCCACTTT.